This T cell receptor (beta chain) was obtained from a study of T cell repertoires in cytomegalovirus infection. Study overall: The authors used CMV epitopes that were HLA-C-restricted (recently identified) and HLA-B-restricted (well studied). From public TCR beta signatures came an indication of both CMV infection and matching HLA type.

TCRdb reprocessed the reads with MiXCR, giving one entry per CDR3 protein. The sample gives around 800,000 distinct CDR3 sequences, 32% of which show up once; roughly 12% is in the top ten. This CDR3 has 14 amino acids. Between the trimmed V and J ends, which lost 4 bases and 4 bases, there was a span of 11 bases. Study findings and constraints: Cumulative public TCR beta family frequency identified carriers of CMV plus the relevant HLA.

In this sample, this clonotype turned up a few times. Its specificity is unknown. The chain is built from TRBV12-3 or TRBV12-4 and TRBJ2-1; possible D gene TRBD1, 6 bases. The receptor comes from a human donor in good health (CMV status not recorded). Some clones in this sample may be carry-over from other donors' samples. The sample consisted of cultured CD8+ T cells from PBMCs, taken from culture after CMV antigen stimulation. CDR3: CASSYRVGYNEQFF. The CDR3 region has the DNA TGTGCCAGCAGTTACAGGGTGGGGTACAATGAGCAGTTCTTC.